This is a list of T cell receptor beta chains from one sample in a study of blood T cells in healthy people across ages. A single record per CDR3 protein comes from TCRdb applying MiXCR to the 5' RACE reads. Seen here are under 850,000 distinct CDR3 sequences, around 36% observed once, and the top ten hold 13%. Material for sequencing was blood. These receptors originate from a man aged 18 to 29 in good health. Each CDR3 is given with its conserved first and last residue. The order of the fields is CDR3 length, V gene, J gene, CDR3 protein.

13	TRBV12-3/TRBV12-4	TRBJ2-7	CASSFGSSYEQYF
14	TRBV29-1	TRBJ2-5	CSVEGGGLDNEQYF
16	TRBV6-2/TRBV6-3	TRBJ1-2	CASSYEAGEFDYGYTF
16	TRBV28	.	CASSESGTGAYNEQYF
16	TRBV28	TRBJ2-5	CASSPSGGGWLNEQYF
16	TRBV5-6	TRBJ1-3	CASSSLSVYSGNTIYF
14	TRBV7-9	TRBJ1-1	CASSLSPPDTEAFF
15	TRBV20-1	TRBJ2-3	CSARGRGVPTDTQYF
14	TRBV3-1	TRBJ2-1	CATSGGAQYNEQFF
17	TRBV6-5	TRBJ2-3	CASSFPGRRPSTDTQYF
14	TRBV6-5	TRBJ1-6	CASSYYVRSPPLHF
14	TRBV20-1	TRBJ2-7	CSARVGFATYEQYF
11	TRBV27	TRBJ2-2	CASWAAGELFF
14	TRBV6-6	TRBJ1-2	CASSDWGRPYGYTF
14	TRBV15	TRBJ2-5	CATSRVTYQETQYF
15	TRBV4-3	TRBJ2-1	CASSQGPSGGHEQFF
16	TRBV6-2/TRBV6-3	TRBJ1-5	CASSYRLQGPNQPQHF
19	TRBV6-5	TRBJ1-1	CASSYSRWDRADMNTEAFF
13	TRBV20-1	TRBJ1-2	CSAEPTTGNGYTF
14	TRBV7-2	TRBJ1-2	CASTLTGTPYGYTF
14	TRBV6-5	TRBJ1-1	CASSRKQGSPEAFF
12	TRBV7-9	TRBJ2-1	CASSSSGERQFF
17	TRBV5-1	TRBJ1-5	CASSLANMSLCNQPQHF
13	TRBV5-1	TRBJ2-5	CASVGSGGQTQYF
16	TRBV9	TRBJ2-1	CASSVEAAPSYNEQFF
18	TRBV21-1	TRBJ2-4	CPSSKAGYRWVMENIQYF
13	TRBV5-1	TRBJ2-2	CATRAYLTGELFF
13	TRBV7-2	TRBJ1-5	CASSSQSGEPQHF
13	TRBV29-1	TRBJ1-1	CSVEVRANTEAFF
15	TRBV20-1	TRBJ1-5	CSAIRQGKVNQPQHF
13	TRBV18	TRBJ2-5	CASSLRQAYVQYF
14	TRBV13	TRBJ1-2	CASRPGGRDYGYTF
16	TRBV20-1	TRBJ2-1	CSANPNRGSSYNEQFF
14	TRBV10-3	TRBJ2-7	CAIRSDRSSYEQYF
17	TRBV4-1	TRBJ2-1	CASSQSWGRGGFNEQFF
15	TRBV11-2	TRBJ2-5	CASSLVGSAQETQYF
14	TRBV9	TRBJ2-1	CASTRGGLDNEQFF
13	TRBV7-9	TRBJ1-2	CASSLAGGDGYTF
16	TRBV10-3	TRBJ2-5	CAISPGQGLRQETQYF
18	TRBV5-1	TRBJ2-3	CASSLAVKGGPSTDTQYF
15	TRBV25-1	TRBJ1-1	CASSEYVTMGTEAFF
14	TRBV20-1	TRBJ1-5	CSAIGTGGHQPQHF
17	TRBV11-2	TRBJ2-3	CASSLVGASVIADTQYF
14	TRBV12-3/TRBV12-4	TRBJ2-3	CAVDRGSGTDTQYF
19	TRBV28	TRBJ2-1	CASSFGARAGGPKYNEQFF
14	TRBV6-5	TRBJ1-4	CATSGGASNEKLFF
14	TRBV20-1	TRBJ2-2	CSARRAGKVGELFF
16	TRBV6-5	TRBJ1-2	CASSYSWGQGNYGYTF
14	TRBV15	TRBJ1-1	CATTLDRENTEAFF
17	TRBV30	TRBJ1-6	CAWSVQASLNYNSPLHF
15	TRBV20-1	.	CSARDRASPYNEQYF
14	TRBV9	TRBJ1-2	CASSATGGSYGYTF
15	TRBV28	TRBJ1-1	CATRGGSLMNTEAFF
13	TRBV25-1	TRBJ2-1	CASKKGFYNEQFF
14	TRBV20-1	TRBJ2-7	CSARAREFSYEQYF